This TCR beta chain was identified during a study of OX40 agonist ivuxolimab in advanced cancers. Study details: Melanoma, hepatocellular carcinoma, head and neck or renal cell cancer occurred in dose-escalation patients. A male proportion of 70% to 90% was recorded, with mean age approximately 56 years and range about 20 to 79. Findings of the study overall: Compared with CD4+, CD8+ T cells on average had more expanded clones.

Clones were sequenced by immunoSEQ multiplex PCR, and TCRdb holds only the in-frame ones, with some missing. The table records over 10,000 clones, around 86% of them present only once. With regard to this clone: What it binds is not known.

With baseline, cycle 4 day 1, and cycle 7 day 1 as timepoints, blood was sampled. Here the sequenced sample was CD4+ or CD8+ T cells sorted from blood, taken in a trial of the OX40 agonist ivuxolimab. This TCR was sampled from an adult with an advanced solid tumor such as melanoma, head and neck, liver or kidney cancer.

The CDR3 here is CASSQGVRVYEQYF. The CDR3 DNA reads TGCGCCAGCAGCCAGGGCGTAAGAGTCTACGAGCAGTACTTC. The rearrangement joins TRBV4-3 to TRBJ2-7; D remains ambiguous. Trimming shortened V by 3 bases and J by 3 bases, and 12 bases separated the two germline ends. Germline V gene lookup returns CDR1 LGHNA and CDR2 YSLEER. The CDR3 contains 14 residues.